The present TCR beta chain was sequenced within a study of blood T cell repertoires in COVID-19. Turning to the study itself: Some COVID-19 samples were acute and others convalescent; all came from the United States, Italy and Spain. Sample material is recorded as cDNA or gDNA derived from T cells, B-cell-depleted T cells, or PBMCs.

CDR3 length: 14 amino acids. Germline CDR1 is MNHEY and CDR2 is SVGAGI. V was clipped by 5 bases and J by 2 bases, with 13 bases between them. In the source study's methods: Quantification of nucleated cells was approximated via reference gene primer amplification. The data were produced by immunoSEQ multiplex PCR, yet TCRdb's version contains in-frame clones alone and is incomplete. V, J and clone size are taken as reported in that table, and D and trimming were inferred from the DNA itself. Of fewer than 200,000 clones in the sample, 75% to 95% were seen once. The receptor was derived from a man in his forties or fifties with acute or convalescent COVID-19. What was sequenced was peripheral blood. J is TRBJ2-7 and V is TRBV6-5; no definite D call. The CDR3 spells CASSNGQAAYEQYF. CDR3 nucleotides: TGTGCCAGCAGTAACGGCCAGGCCGCCTACGAGCAGTACTTC.